Listed here are 13 T cell receptor beta chains from one sample, sequenced in a study of Graves' ophthalmopathy and Graves' hyperthyroidism. The authors amplified TCR beta CDR3 regions, and they did so from RNA transcripts for repertoire sequencing. The workflow started with a first-round RT-PCR run with HTBI primers and then moved on to a second-round multiplex PCR. MiXCR was run by TCRdb on the multiplex PCR reads, yielding one entry per CDR3 protein. In the table there are roughly 400,000 distinct CDR3 sequences, about a sixth of which are singletons. Sequenced material: peripheral blood. The receptors originated from an adult woman with stable Graves' hyperthyroidism.

The chain has TRBV12-3 or TRBV12-4 and TRBJ1-1; D unresolved. Trimming removed 6 bases from V and 6 bases from J, with 14 bases in between. The CDR3 sequence is 13 residues long. This chain's CDR3 is CASRLDLYAEAFF. Here the CDR3 DNA reads TGTGCCAGCAGACTGGACCTGTACGCTGAAGCTTTCTTT.

This clonotype showed up many times. The rearrangement joins TRBV28 to TRBJ2-7; maybe TRBD2 (6 bases). Germline V CDR1 and CDR2: MDHEN, SYDVKM. V dropped 5 bases and J dropped 1 base, with 21 bases sitting between them. CDR3 size: 17 residues. CDR3 bases: TGTGCCAGCAGTCCCTCTTGGGTGGAGGGGCGATCCTACGAGCAGTACTTC. This sequence encodes CASSPSWVEGRSYEQYF.

This clonotype appeared many times. This sequence joins TRBV4-1 and TRBJ1-1; TRBD1 matches 8 bases. The CDR3 is 17 amino acids. Germline lookup yields CDR1 MGHRA and CDR2 YSYEKL. J gave up 3 bases and V 3 bases, and 12 bases lay outside the gene matches. The CDR3 protein is CASSHPGTGAEDTEAFF. For the CDR3, the DNA is TGCGCCAGCAGCCACCCCGGGACAGGCGCGGAGGACACTGAAGCTTTCTTT.

This clonotype was seen many times. The J gene is TRBJ2-7, the V gene TRBV10-3; TRBD1 aligns across 8 bases. This CDR3 spans 13 amino acids. V lost 8 bases, J lost 2 bases, and 5 bases stayed unmatched. The germline gives CDR1 ENHRY, CDR2 SYGVKD. DNA of the CDR3: TGTGCCATCTCGGACAGGGAGCCCTACGAGCAGTACTTC. As protein: CAISDREPYEQYF.

Many counts were recorded for this clonotype. The rearrangement links TRBV28 to TRBJ2-7; D perhaps matches TRBD1 (8 bases). The CDR3 spans 18 residues. Germline CDR1 and CDR2: MDHEN and SYDVKM. Trimming took 4 bases from V and 2 from J, leaving 24 bases between them. The CDR3 region is CASSSTTGQGGIPYEQYF. The CDR3 coding sequence is TGTGCCAGCAGTTCTACTACCGGACAGGGAGGGATTCCCTACGAGCAGTACTTC.

Ten or more counts support this clonotype. The chain is built from TRBV29-1 and TRBJ2-7; D ambiguous. The germline gives CDR1 SQVTM, CDR2 ANQGSEA. The V gene lost 0 bases and the J gene lost 6 bases, with 6 bases spanning the gap. The length of the CDR3 is 11 residues. CDR3 nucleotides: TGCAGCGTTGAAGAGGGTGGCGAGCAGTACTTC. Its translation is CSVEEGGEQYF.

This clonotype was detected ten times or more. This chain links TRBV11-2 with TRBJ1-2; TRBD1 matches 8 bases. Looked up from germline, CDR1 is SGHAT and CDR2 is FQNNGV. V shed 4 bases and J 2 bases; nucleotides not matched to a gene: 6. The CDR3 is 15 amino acids. The CDR3 region has the DNA TGTGCCAGCAGCTCCTGGACAGGGATGAACTATGGCTACACCTTC. Translated, it gives CASSSWTGMNYGYTF.

The table lists this clonotype with many counts. The V call is TRBV7-9, the J call TRBJ2-5; 9 bases map to TRBD1. Losses at the gene ends were 5 bases for V and 4 bases for J; bases not matched to a gene: 8. Germline-derived CDR1 and CDR2 are SEHNR and FQNEAQ (reference sequence). CDR3 length: 15 residues. The CDR3 coding sequence is TGTGCCAGCAGCACCACGACAGGGGGTACAGAGACCCAGTACTTC. Translating gives CASSTTTGGTETQYF.

V and J are TRBV6-1 and TRBJ1-2, with 7 bases identical to TRBD1. Trimming cost V 3 bases and J 0 bases; bases outside gene matches: 4. Germline V gene lookup returns CDR1 MNHNS and CDR2 SASEGT. The CDR3 extends over 15 amino acids. The CDR3 is CASSETGIANYGYTF. Here the CDR3 DNA reads TGTGCCAGCAGTGAGACAGGGATAGCTAACTATGGCTACACCTTC.

This clonotype was detected many times. V and J are TRBV28 and TRBJ2-5, with 13 positions matching TRBD2. After removal of 3 bases from V and 5 bases from J, the junction contained 12 bases not matched to a gene. In germline, CDR1 is MDHEN, CDR2 SYDVKM. The CDR3 sequence is 18 residues long. As DNA, the CDR3 is TGTGCCAGCAGTTTGCCCCGCCGACTAGCGGGAGGCCTTGAGACCCAGTACTTC. Protein: CASSLPRRLAGGLETQYF. The entire variable domain, with the rest obtained from reference TRBV28 and TRBJ2-5, is as follows: DVKVTQSSRYLVKRTGEKVFLECVQDMDHENMFWYRQDPGLGLRLIYFSYDVKMKEKGDIPEGYSVSREKKERFSLILESASTNQTSMYLCASSLPRRLAGGLETQYFGPGTRLLVL.

Many counts were recorded for this clonotype. DNA of the CDR3: TGTGCCAGCAGCTTAGGGACAGGGAGTTCCTACGAGCAGTACTTC. Protein product: CASSLGTGSSYEQYF. The chain carries TRBV7-2 and TRBJ2-7; the match to TRBD1 covers 8 bases. The ends lost 1 base at V and 1 base at J; junction bases unmatched: 3. The CDR3 is 15 amino acids. In germline, CDR1 is SGHTA, CDR2 FQGNSA.

This clonotype was observed a few times. The chain recombines TRBV30 with TRBJ1-2; perhaps TRBD1 as D (6 bases). The germline V and J ends were trimmed by 2 bases and 8 bases, with 15 bases remaining between them. This CDR3 is 13 amino acids long. Germline V CDR1 and CDR2: GTSNPN, SVGIG (reference sequence). CDR3 amino acids: CAWSLGGQGGYTF. In DNA, the CDR3 is TGTGCCTGGAGTTTAGGGGGGCAAGGCGGCTACACCTTC.

This clonotype was seen ten or more times. The chain is built from TRBV5-1 and TRBJ2-2; unclear D gene. V dropped 4 bases and J dropped 4 bases, with 8 bases sitting between them. Germline V CDR1 and CDR2: SGHRS, YFSETQ. The CDR3 has 13 amino acids. CDR3 sequence (DNA): TGCGCCAGCAGCACCGACTCCACCGGGGAGCTGTTTTTT. Protein product: CASSTDSTGELFF.